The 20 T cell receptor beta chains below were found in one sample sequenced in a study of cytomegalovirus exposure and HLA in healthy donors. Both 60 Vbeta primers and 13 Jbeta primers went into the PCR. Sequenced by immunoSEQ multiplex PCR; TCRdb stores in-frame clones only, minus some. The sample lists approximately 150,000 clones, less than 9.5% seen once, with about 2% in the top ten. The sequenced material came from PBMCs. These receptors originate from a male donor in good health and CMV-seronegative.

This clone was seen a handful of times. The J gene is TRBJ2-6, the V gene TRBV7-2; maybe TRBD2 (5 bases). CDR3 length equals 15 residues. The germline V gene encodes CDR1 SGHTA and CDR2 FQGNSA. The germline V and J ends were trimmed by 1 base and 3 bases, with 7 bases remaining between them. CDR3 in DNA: TGTGCCAGCAGCTTAGGAGCGGTTGGGGCCAACGTCCTGACTTTC. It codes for CASSLGAVGANVLTF.

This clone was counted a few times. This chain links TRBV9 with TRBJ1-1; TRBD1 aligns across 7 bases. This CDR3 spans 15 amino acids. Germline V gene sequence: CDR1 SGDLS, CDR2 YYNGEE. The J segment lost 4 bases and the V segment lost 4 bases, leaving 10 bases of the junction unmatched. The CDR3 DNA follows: TGTGCCAGCAGCCCGAGACAGGGAAAGGTCACTGAAGCTTTCTTT. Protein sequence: CASSPRQGKVTEAFF.

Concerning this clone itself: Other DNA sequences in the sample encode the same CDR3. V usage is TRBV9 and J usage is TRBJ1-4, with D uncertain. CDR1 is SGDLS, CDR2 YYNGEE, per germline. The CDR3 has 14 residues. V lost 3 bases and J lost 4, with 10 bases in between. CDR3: CASSAAGSNEKLFF. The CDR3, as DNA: TGTGCCAGCAGCGCCGCCGGTAGTAATGAAAAACTGTTTTTT.

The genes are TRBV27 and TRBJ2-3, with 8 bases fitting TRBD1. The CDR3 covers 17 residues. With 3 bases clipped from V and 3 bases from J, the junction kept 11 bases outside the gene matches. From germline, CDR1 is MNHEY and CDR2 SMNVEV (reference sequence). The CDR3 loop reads CASSFRPRDRTTDTQYF. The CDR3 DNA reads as TGTGCCAGCAGTTTTCGCCCAAGGGACAGGACAACAGATACGCAGTATTTT.

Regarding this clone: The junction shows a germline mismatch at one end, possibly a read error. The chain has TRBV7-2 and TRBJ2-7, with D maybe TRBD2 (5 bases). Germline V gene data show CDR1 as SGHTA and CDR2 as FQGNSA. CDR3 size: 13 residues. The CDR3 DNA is TGTGCCAGAAGCTTCGAGCGGATCTACGAGCAGTACTTC. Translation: CARSFERIYEQYF.

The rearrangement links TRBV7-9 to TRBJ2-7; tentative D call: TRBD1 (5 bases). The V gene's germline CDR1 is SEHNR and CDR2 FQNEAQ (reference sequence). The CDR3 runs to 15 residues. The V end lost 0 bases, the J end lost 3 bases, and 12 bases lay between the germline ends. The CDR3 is CASSLAEQAFYEQYF. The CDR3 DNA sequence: TGTGCCAGCAGCTTAGCGGAACAGGCGTTCTACGAGCAGTACTTC.

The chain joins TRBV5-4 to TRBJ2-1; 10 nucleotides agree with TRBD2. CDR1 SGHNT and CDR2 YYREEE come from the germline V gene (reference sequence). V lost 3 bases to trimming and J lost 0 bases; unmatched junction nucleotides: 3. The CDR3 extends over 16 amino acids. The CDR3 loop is CASSYGLADSYNEQFF. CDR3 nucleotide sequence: TGTGCCAGCAGCTACGGACTAGCGGACTCCTACAATGAGCAGTTCTTC.

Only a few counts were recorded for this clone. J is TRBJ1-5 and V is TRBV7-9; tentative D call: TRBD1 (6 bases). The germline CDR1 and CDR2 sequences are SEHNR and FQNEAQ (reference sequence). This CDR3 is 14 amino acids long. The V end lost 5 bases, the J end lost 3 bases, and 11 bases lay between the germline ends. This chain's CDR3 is CASSPTGLNQPQHF. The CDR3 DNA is TGTGCCAGCAGCCCCACAGGGCTCAATCAGCCCCAGCATTTT.

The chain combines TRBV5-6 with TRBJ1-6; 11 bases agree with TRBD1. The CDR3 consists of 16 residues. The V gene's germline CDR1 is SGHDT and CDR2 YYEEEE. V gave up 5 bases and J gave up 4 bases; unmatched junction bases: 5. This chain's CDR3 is CASRPGTGGYNSPLHF. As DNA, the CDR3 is TGTGCCAGCAGACCCGGGACAGGGGGGTATAATTCACCCCTCCACTTT.

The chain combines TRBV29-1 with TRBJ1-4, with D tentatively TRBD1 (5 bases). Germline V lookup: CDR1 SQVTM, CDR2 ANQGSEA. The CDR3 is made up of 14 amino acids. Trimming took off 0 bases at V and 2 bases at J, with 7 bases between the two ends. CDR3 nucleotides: TGCAGCGTTGAAGACAGGGTGACTAATGAAAAACTGTTTTTT. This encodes CSVEDRVTNEKLFF.

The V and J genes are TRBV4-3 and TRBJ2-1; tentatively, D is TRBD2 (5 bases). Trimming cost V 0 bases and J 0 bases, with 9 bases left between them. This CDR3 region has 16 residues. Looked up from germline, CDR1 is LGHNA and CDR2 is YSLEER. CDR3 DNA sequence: TGCGCCAGCAGCCAAGATCAGCGGAGCTCCTACAATGAGCAGTTCTTC. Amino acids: CASSQDQRSSYNEQFF.

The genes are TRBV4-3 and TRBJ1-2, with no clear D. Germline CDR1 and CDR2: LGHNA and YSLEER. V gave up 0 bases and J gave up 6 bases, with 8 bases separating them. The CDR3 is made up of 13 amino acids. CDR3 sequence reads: CASSQDRAHGYTF. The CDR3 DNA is TGCGCCAGCAGCCAAGATAGAGCTCATGGCTACACCTTC.

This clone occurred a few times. In nucleotides, the CDR3 is TGTGCCAGCAGCCAAGATCGGGAAGGGGGTAGGTCAGATACGCAGTATTTT. This codes for CASSQDREGGRSDTQYF. The chain combines TRBV4-2 with TRBJ2-3, with D possibly being TRBD1 (6 bases). V lost 0 bases and J lost 4, with 17 bases in between. The length of the CDR3 is 17 residues. The germline V gene encodes CDR1 LGHNA and CDR2 YNFKEQ.

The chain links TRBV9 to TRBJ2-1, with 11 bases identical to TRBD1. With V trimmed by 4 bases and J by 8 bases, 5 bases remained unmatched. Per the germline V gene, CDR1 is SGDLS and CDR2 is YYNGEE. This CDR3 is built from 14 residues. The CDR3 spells CASSFRTGGHEQFF. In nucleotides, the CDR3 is TGTGCCAGCAGCTTTCGGACAGGGGGCCATGAGCAGTTCTTC.

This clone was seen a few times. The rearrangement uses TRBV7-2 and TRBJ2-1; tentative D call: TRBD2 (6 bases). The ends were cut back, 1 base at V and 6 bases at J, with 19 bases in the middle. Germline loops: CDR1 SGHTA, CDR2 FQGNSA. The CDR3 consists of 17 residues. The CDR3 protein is CASSLVGGSSGANEQFF. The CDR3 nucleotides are TGTGCCAGCAGCTTAGTCGGGGGTTCCAGTGGTGCCAATGAGCAGTTCTTC.

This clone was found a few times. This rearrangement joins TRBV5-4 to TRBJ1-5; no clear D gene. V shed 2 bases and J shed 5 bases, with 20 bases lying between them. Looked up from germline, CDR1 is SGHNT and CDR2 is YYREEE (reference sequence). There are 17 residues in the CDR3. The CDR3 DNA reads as TGTGCCAGCAGCTTTCCTCCATACTTGGACGGGGATCAGCCCCAGCATTTT. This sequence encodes CASSFPPYLDGDQPQHF. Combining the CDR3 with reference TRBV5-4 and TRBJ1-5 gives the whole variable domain ETGVTQSPTHLIKTRGQQVTLRCSSQSGHNTVSWYQQALGQGPQFIFQYYREEENGRGNFPPRFSGLQFPNYSSELNVNALELDDSALYLCASSFPPYLDGDQPQHFGDGTRLSIL.

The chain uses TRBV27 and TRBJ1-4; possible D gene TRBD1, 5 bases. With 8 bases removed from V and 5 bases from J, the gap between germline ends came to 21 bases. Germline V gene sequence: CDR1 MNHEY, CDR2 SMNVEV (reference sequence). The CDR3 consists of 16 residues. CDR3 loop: CASGSLPGRGNEKLFF. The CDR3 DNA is TGTGCCAGCGGGTCACTACCGGGACGGGGGAATGAAAAACTGTTTTTT.

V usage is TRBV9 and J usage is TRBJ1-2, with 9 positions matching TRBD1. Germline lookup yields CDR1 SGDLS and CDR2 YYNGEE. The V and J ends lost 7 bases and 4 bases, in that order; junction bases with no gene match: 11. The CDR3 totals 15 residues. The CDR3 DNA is TGTGCCAGCGCAGGGACCGGGACAGGGACCTATGGCTACACCTTC. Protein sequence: CASAGTGTGTYGYTF.

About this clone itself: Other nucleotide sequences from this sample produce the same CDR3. The CDR3 spells CSVEEPGYTQETQYF. For the CDR3, the DNA is TGCAGCGTTGAGGAACCAGGGTACACCCAAGAGACCCAGTACTTC. V and J are TRBV29-1 and TRBJ2-5, with TRBD1 as a possible D gene (5 bases). Germline CDR1 is SQVTM and CDR2 is ANQGSEA. The CDR3 length is 15 residues. V shed 3 bases and J shed 1 base, with 15 bases lying between them.

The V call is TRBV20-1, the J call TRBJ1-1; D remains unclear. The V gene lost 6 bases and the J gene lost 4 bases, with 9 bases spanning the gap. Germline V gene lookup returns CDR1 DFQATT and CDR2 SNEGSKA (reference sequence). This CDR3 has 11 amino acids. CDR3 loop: CSARVVTEAFF. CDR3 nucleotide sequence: TGCAGTGCCCGGGTGGTCACTGAAGCTTTCTTT.